These 2 T cell receptor beta chains were all obtained from the same sample, sequenced in a study of tissue T cells after allogeneic stem cell transplantation. The repertoire was sequenced with immunoSEQ multiplex PCR; TCRdb's copy has only in-frame clones and lacks some. The repertoire consists of roughly 20,000 clones, with roughly two thirds occurring once and the leading ten covering 0.35% to 0.5%. Sequenced sample: blood. The receptor set was obtained from a female BALB/c mouse in good health. These mice share the MHC haplotype H2-d.

Worth noting for this clone: Each gene name is a mouse one. Coverage ceases 1 residue before the CDR3 finishes, and the germline J gene fills in the end. Distinct nucleotide sequences in the sample also encode this CDR3. V and J are TRBV2 and TRBJ2-5, with D unresolved. This CDR3 spans 14 amino acids. The V end was cut by 0 bases, the J end by 3 bases, with 7 bases between. Germline values: CDR1 LGHNA, CDR2 YSYQKL. The CDR3: CASSQDGQQDTQYF. The DNA read from the CDR3 is TGTGCCAGCAGCCAAGATGGGCAGCAAGACACCCAGTAC.

A note on this clone: The listed genes are named as in mouse. The sequence runs out 1 residue before the end of the CDR3; the remainder is reconstructed from the germline J gene. V usage is TRBV13-2 and J usage is TRBJ2-5; 8 bases are a match to TRBD2. Looked up from germline, CDR1 is NNHNN and CDR2 is SYGAGS (reference sequence). V trimming: 1 base; J trimming: 4 bases; junction bases outside the gene matches: 2. The CDR3 is made up of 14 amino acids. The covered CDR3 bases are TGTGCCAGCGGTGATTGGGGGGGGAAAGACACCCAGTAC. Translated, it gives CASGDWGGKDTQY. The entire CDR3 is CASGDWGGKDTQYF.